Listed below are T cell receptor beta chains from one sample, sequenced in a study of post-analysis software for immune sequencing data. TCRdb analysed the PCR reads with MiXCR anew, one entry per CDR3 protein. The table shows hundreds of thousands of distinct CDR3 sequences, with 55% to 70% occurring only once. The sequenced material came from blood. Receptors were obtained from a girl aged 2 to 10 with multiple sclerosis. CDR3s include the opening cysteine and the closing phenylalanine or tryptophan. A D gene is named only where the DNA matches it firmly. Expanded clones are given a class, and other clones once, few, many or no size at all.

v_gene: TRBV12-3/TRBV12-4
j_gene: TRBJ2-2
abundance: -
d_gene: -
CDR3nt: TGTGCCAGCAGTCCGGCCCGGCCGGGGAACACCGGGGAGCTGTTTTTT
CDR3aa: CASSPARPGNTGELFF

v_gene: TRBV6-6
j_gene: TRBJ2-2
abundance: -
d_gene: -
CDR3nt: TGTGCCAGCAGGAACTGGTCCGGGGGGCAACTTGTCGGGGAGCTGTTTTTT
CDR3aa: CASRNWSGGQLVGELFF

v_gene: TRBV6-4
j_gene: TRBJ1-6
abundance: few
d_gene: -
CDR3nt: TGTGCCAGCAGTGTTAAGTGGAGTAATTCACCCCTCCACTTT
CDR3aa: CASSVKWSNSPLHF

v_gene: TRBV29-1
j_gene: TRBJ1-1
abundance: few
d_gene: -
CDR3nt: TGCAGCGTTGAAGGGGAGGGGGTCGGGGCTTTCTTT
CDR3aa: CSVEGEGVGAFF

v_gene: TRBV2
j_gene: TRBJ2-1
abundance: few
d_gene: TRBD1
CDR3nt: TGTGCCAGCAGTGTCCGGACAGGGAACAATGAGCAGTTCTTC
CDR3aa: CASSVRTGNNEQFF

v_gene: TRBV6-6
j_gene: TRBJ2-1
abundance: -
d_gene: -
CDR3nt: TGTGCCAGCCGTCTTATTGCTTACAATGAGCAGTTCTTC
CDR3aa: CASRLIAYNEQFF

v_gene: TRBV5-4
j_gene: TRBJ2-5
abundance: -
d_gene: -
CDR3nt: TGTGCCAGCAGCACCGAACCCCCGGGGCAGGAGACCCAGTACTTC
CDR3aa: CASSTEPPGQETQYF

v_gene: TRBV20-1
j_gene: TRBJ2-7
abundance: -
d_gene: TRBD2
CDR3nt: TGCAGTGCTAGCTCTAGCGGCTCCTACGAGCAGTACTTC
CDR3aa: CSASSSGSYEQYF

v_gene: TRBV7-8
j_gene: TRBJ2-4
abundance: once
d_gene: TRBD2
CDR3nt: TGTGCCAGCAGCTACGGGGTGGTAGCGGGACTAGCCGCGCTCGGAGCGGAGCAGTACTTC
CDR3aa: CASSYGVVAGLAALGAEQYF

v_gene: TRBV7-2
j_gene: TRBJ1-1
abundance: once
d_gene: -
CDR3nt: TGTGCCAGCAGCCCTCAGGGAGAAGGGGAAGCTTTCTTT
CDR3aa: CASSPQGEGEAFF